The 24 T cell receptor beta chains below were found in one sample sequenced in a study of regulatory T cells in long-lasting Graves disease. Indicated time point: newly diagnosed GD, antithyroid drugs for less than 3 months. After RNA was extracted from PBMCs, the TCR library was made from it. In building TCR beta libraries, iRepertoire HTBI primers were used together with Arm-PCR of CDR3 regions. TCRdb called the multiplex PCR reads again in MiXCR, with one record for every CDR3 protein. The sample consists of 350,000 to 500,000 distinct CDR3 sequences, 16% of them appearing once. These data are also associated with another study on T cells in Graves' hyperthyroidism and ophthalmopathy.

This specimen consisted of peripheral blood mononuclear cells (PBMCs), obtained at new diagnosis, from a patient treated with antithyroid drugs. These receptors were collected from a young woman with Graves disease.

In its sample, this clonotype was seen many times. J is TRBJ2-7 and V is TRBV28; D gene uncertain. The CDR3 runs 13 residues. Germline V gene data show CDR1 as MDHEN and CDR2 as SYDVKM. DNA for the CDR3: TGTGTTGTGGTGTCGTGGAGCTCCTACGAGCAGTACTTC. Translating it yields CVVVSWSSYEQYF. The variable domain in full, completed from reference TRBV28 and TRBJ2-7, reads DVKVTQSSRYLVKRTGEKVFLECVQDMDHENMFWYRQDPGLGLRLIYFSYDVKMKEKGDIPEGYSVSREKKERFSLILESASTNQTSMYLCVVVSWSSYEQYFGPGTRLTVT.

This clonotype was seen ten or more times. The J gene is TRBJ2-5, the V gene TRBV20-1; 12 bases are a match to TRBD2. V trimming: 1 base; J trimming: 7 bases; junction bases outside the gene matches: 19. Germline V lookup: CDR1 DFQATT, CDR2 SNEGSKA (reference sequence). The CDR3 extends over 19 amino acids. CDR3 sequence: CSARAPRLAGVGNSGTQYF. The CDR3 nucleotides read TGCAGTGCTAGAGCCCCCCGACTAGCGGGAGTTGGAAACAGTGGGACCCAGTACTTC.

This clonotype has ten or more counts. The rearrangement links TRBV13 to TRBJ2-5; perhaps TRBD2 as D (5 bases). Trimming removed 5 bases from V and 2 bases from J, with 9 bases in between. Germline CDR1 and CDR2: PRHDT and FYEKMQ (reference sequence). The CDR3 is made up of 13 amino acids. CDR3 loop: CASSGRSQETQYF. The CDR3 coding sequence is TGTGCCAGCAGCGGGAGAAGTCAAGAGACCCAGTACTTC.

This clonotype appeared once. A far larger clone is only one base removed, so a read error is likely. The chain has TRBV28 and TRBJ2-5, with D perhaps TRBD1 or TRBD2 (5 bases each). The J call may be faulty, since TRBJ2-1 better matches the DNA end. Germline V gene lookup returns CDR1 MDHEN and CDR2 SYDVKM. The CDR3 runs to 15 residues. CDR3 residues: CASKQGGTLTNEQFF. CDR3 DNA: TGTGCCAGCAAACAAGGTGGGACGCTTACCAATGAGCAGTTCTTC.

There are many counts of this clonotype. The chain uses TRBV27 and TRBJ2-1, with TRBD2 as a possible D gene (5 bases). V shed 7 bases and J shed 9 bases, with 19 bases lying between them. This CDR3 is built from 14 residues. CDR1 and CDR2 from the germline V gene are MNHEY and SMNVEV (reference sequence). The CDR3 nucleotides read TGTGCCAGCAAGGAAGTGGAAGCGGTAGGTGAGCAGTTCTTC. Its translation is CASKEVEAVGEQFF.

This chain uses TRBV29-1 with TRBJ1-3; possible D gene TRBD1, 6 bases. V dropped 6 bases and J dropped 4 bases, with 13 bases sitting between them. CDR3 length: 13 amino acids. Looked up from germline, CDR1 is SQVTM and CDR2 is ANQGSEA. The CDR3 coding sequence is TGCAGCGTCCAACAGGGTCCCGGAAACACCATATATTTT. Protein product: CSVQQGPGNTIYF.

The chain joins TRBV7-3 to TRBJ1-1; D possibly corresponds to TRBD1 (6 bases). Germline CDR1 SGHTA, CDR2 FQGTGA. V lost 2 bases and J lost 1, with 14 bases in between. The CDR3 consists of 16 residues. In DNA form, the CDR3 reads TGTGCCAGCAGCTTAGGGGGGCCCCTGGGGAACACTGAAGCTTTCTTT. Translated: CASSLGGPLGNTEAFF.

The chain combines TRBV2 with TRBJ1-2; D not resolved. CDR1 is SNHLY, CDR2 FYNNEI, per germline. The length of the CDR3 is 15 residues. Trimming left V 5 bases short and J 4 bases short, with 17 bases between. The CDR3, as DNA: TGTGCCAGCAGTCCCCGGGAGAGTGTGATCTATGGCTACACCTTC. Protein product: CASSPRESVIYGYTF.

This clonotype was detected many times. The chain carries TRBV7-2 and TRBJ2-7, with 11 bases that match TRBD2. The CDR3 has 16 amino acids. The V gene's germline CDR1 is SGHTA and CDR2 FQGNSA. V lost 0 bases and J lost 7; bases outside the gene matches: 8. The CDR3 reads CASSLALAGGPGEQYF. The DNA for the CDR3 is TGTGCCAGCAGCTTAGCGTTAGCGGGAGGGCCAGGGGAGCAGTACTTC.

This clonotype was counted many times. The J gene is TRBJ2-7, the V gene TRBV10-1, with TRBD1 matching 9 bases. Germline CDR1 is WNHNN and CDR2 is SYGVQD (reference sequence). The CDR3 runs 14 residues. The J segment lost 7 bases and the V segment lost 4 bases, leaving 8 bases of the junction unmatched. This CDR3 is CASSADRGVREQYF. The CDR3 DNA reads TGCGCCAGCAGTGCGGACAGGGGAGTACGGGAGCAGTACTTC.

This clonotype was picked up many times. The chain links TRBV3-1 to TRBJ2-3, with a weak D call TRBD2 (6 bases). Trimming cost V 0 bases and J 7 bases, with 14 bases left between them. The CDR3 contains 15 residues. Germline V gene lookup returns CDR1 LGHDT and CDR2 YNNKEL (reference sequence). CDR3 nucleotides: TGTGCCAGCAGCCAAGATACACTAGCCACCAATACGCAGTATTTT. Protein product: CASSQDTLATNTQYF.

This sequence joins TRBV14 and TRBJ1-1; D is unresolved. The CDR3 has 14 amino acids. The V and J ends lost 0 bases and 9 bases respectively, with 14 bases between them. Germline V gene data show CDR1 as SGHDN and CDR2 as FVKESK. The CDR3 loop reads CASSQDPARAQAFF. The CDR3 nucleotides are TGTGCCAGCAGCCAAGATCCGGCTCGAGCCCAAGCTTTCTTT.

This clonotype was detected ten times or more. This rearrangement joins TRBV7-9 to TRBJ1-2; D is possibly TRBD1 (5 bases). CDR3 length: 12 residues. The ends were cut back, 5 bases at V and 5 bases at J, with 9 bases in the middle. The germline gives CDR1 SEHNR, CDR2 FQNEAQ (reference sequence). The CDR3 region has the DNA TGTGCCAGCAGCGGTCAGGGATATGGCTACACCTTC. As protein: CASSGQGYGYTF.

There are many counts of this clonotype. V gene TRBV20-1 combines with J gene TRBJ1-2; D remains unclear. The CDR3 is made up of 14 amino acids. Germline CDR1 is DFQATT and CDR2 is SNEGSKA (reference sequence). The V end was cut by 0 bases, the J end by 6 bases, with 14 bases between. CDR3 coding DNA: TGCAGTGCTAGAGATTTACAACGGATTCATGGCTACACCTTC. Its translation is CSARDLQRIHGYTF.

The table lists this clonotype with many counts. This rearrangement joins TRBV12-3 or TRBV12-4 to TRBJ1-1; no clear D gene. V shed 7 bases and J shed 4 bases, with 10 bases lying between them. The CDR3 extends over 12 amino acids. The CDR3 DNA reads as TGTGCCAGCACCTTCGAGGGCACTGAAGCTTTCTTT. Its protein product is CASTFEGTEAFF.

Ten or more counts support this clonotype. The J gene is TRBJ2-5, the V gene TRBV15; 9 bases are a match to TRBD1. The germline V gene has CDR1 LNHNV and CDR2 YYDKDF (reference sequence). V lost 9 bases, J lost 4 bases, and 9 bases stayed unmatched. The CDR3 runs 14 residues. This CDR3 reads CATNRQGGGETQYF. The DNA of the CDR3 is TGTGCCACGAACAGACAGGGGGGGGGAGAGACCCAGTACTTC.

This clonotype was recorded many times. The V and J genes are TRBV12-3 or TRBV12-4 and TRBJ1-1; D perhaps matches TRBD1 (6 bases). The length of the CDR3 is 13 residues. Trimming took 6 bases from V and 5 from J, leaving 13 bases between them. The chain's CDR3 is CASRLQGRTEAFF. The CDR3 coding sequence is TGTGCCAGCAGGCTACAGGGACGTACTGAAGCTTTCTTT.

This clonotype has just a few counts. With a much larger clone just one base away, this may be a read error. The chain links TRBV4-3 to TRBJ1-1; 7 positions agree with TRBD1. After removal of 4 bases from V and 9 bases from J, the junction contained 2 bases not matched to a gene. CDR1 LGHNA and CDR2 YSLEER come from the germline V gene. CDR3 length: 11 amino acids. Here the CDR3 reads CASSRGQQAFF. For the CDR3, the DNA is TGCGCCAGCAGCCGGGGACAGCAAGCTTTCTTT.

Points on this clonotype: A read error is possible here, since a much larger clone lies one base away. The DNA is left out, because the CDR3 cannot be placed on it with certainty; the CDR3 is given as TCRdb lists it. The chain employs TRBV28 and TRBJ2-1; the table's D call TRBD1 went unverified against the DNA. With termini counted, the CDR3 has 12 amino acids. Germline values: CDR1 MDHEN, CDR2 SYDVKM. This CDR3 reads CASSPFGQGSLF.

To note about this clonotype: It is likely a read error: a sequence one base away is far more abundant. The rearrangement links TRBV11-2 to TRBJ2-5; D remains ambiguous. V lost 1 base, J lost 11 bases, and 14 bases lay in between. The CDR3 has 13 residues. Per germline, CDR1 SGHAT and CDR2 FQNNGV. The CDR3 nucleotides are TGTGCCAGCAGCTTAGGGGATCTCGGCTGGCAGTACTTC. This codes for CASSLGDLGWQYF. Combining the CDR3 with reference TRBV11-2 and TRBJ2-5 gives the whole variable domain EAGVAQSPRYKIIEKRQSVAFWCNPISGHATLYWYQQILGQGPKLLIQFQNNGVVDDSQLPKDRFSAERLKGVDSTLKIQPAKLEDSAVYLCASSLGDLGWQYFGPGTRLLVL.

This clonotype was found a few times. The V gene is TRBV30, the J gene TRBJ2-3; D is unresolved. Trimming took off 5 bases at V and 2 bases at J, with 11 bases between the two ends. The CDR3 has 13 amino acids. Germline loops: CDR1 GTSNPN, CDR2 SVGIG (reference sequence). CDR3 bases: TGTGCCTGGGACCGGACCACCACAGATACGCAGTATTTT. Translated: CAWDRTTTDTQYF.

Here the CDR3 reads CSAQSQGRQPQHF. The DNA for the CDR3 is TGCAGTGCGCAATCTCAAGGCAGACAGCCCCAGCATTTT. This chain uses TRBV20-1 with TRBJ1-5, with D unresolved. Looked up from germline, CDR1 is DFQATT and CDR2 is SNEGSKA (reference sequence). The CDR3 is made up of 13 amino acids. Trimming left V 6 bases short and J 7 bases short, with 16 bases between.

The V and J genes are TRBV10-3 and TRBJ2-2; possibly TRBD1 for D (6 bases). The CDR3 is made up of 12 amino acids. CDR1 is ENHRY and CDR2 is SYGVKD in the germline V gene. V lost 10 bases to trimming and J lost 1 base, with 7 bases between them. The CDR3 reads CATGQNTGELFF. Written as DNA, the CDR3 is TGTGCCACGGGACAGAACACCGGGGAGCTGTTTTTT.

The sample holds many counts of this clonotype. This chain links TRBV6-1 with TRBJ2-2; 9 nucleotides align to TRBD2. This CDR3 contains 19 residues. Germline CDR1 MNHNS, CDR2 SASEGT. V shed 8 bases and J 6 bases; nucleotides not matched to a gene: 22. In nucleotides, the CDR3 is TGTGCCAGCTCGCCTACTCGGGGCCTGGGACTAGCTTTCCCCGGGGAGCTGTTTTTT. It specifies CASSPTRGLGLAFPGELFF.